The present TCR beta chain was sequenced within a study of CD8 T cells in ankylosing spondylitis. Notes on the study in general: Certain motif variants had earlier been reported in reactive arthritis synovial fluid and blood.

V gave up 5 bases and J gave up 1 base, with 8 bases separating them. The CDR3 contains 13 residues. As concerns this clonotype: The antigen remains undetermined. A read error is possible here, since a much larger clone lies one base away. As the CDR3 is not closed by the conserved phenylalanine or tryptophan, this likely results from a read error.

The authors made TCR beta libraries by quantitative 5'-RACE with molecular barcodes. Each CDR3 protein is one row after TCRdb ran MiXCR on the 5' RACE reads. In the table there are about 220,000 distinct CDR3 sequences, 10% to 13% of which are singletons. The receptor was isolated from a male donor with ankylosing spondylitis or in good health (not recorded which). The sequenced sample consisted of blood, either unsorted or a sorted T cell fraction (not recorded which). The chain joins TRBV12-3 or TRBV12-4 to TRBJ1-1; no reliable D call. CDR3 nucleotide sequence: TGTGCCAGCAGTACGAACAAGAACACTGAAGCTTTCCTT. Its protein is CASSTNKNTEAFL.